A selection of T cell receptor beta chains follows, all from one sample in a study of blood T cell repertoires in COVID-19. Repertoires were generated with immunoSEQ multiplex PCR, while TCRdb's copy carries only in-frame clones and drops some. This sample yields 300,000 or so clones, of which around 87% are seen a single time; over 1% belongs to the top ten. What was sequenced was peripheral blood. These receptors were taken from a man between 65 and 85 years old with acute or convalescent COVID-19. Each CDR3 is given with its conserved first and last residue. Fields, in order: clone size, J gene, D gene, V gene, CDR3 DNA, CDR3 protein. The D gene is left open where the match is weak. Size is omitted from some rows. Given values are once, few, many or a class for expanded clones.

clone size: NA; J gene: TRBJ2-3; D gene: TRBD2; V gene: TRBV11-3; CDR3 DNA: TGTGCCAGCAGCTTCGGGACTAGCGGGGCGACAGATACGCAGTATTTT; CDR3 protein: CASSFGTSGATDTQYF
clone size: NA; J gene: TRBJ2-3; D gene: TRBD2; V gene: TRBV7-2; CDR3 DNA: TGTGCCAGCAGCTTAGAAAGCGGGAGGGTAGTAAATACGCAGTATTTT; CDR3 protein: CASSLESGRVVNTQYF
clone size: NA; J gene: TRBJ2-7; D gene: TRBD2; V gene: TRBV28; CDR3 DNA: TGTGCCAGCAGTTTCTTGGTAGCGGGAGTCGGCGAGCAGTACTTC; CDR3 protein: CASSFLVAGVGEQYF
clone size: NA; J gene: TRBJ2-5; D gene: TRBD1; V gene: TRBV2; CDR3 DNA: TGTGCCAGACGGGACAGTGAAGAGACCCAGTACTTC; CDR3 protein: CARRDSEETQYF
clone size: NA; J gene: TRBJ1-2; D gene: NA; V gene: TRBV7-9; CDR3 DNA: TGTGCCAGCAGCTTAGTAGGGGCTGGCTATGGCTACACCTTC; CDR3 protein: CASSLVGAGYGYTF
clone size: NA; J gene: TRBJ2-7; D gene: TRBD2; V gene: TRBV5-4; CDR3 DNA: TGTGCCAGCAGTTTTAGCGGGAGGGATAACTACGAGCAGTACTTC; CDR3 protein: CASSFSGRDNYEQYF
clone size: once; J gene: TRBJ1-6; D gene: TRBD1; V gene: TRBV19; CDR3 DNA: TGTGCCAGTAGTGTGGGACAGGGGAATTCACCCCTCCACTTT; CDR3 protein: CASSVGQGNSPLHF
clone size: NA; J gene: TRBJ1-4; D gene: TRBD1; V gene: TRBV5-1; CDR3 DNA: TGCGCCAGCAGCCAGCCCGCCGGGACAGGGGGTTCAGCTGAAAAACTGTTTTTT; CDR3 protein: CASSQPAGTGGSAEKLFF
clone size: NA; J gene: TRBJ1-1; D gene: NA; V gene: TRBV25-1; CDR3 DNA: TGTGCCAGCAGTGCGCGGGGCGCAAACACTGAAGCTTTCTTT; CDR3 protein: CASSARGANTEAFF
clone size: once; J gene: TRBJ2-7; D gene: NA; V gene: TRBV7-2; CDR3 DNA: TGTGCCAGCAGCCCTTACACCTCCACCTACGAGCAGTACTTC; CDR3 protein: CASSPYTSTYEQYF
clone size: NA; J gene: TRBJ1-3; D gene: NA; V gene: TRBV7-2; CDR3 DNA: TGTGCCAGCAGCTCGTTCCAGGGTAGCTCTGGAAACACCATATATTTT; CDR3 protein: CASSSFQGSSGNTIYF
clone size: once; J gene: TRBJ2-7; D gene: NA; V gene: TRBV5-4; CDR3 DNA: TGTGCCAGCAGCCGGGGGAAAGACAGCGTTACCTACGAGCAGTACTTC; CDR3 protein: CASSRGKDSVTYEQYF
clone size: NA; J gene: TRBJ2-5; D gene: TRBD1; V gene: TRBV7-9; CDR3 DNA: TGTGCCAGCAGCTCTCCGGGACAGGGTCCGAAAGAGACCCAGTACTTC; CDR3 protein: CASSSPGQGPKETQYF
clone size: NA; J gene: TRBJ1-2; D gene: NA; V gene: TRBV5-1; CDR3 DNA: TGCGCCAGCAGACCCCCTGACAGGTTCTATGGCTACACCTTC; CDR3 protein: CASRPPDRFYGYTF
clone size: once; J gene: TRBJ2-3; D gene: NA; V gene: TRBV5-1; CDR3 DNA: TGCGCCAGCAGCTTACTACAACACACAGATACGCAGTATTTT; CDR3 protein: CASSLLQHTDTQYF
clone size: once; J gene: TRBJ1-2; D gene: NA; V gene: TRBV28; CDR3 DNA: TGTGCCAGCAGTCTACAGGGTTGGCGTGGCTACACCTTC; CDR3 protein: CASSLQGWRGYTF
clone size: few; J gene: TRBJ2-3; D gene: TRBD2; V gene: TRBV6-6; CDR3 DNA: TGTGCCAGCAGTCCCTCGACTAGCGGGGGAAGCACAGATACGCAGTATTTT; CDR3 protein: CASSPSTSGGSTDTQYF
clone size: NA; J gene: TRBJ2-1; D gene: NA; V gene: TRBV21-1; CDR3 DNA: TGTGCCAGCAGCAAGGGGAGAGTGGACGGCGGGGAGAGCTCCTACAATGAGCAGTTCTTC; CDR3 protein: CASSKGRVDGGESSYNEQFF
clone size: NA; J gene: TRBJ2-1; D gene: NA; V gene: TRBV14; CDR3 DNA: TGTGCCAGCAGCAGACAGGAGAATGAGCAGTTCTTC; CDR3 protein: CASSRQENEQFF
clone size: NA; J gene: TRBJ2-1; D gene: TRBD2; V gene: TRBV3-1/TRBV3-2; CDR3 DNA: TGTGCCAGCAGCCAAGATCTAGCGGGAGGGGGTGAGCAGTTCTTC; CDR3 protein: CASSQDLAGGGEQFF
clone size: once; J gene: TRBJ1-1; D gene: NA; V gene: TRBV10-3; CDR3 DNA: TGTGCCATGAAAGGGGAAGGGGCGTACACTGAAGCTTTCTTT; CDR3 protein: CAMKGEGAYTEAFF
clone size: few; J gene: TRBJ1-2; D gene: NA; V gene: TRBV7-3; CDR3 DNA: TGTGCCAGCAGCTTAACGGCCCAGGCGAACTATGGCTACACCTTC; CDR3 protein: CASSLTAQANYGYTF
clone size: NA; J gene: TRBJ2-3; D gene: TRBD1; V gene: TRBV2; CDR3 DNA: TGTGCCAGCAGTATGGACAGGGGTGCAGATACGCAGTATTTT; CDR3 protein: CASSMDRGADTQYF
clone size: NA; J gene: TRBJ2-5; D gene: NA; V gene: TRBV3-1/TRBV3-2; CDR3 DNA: TGTGCCAGCAGCCCCCCCGGGGTAGAGACCCAGTACTTC; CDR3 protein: CASSPPGVETQYF
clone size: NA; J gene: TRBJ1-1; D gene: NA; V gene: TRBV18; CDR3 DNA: TGTGCCAGCTCGCAGGGTACGGGCACTGAAGCTTTCTTT; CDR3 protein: CASSQGTGTEAFF
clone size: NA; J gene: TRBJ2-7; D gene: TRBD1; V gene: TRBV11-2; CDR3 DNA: TGTGCCAGCAGCCGGAACCTGGGACAGGGCAATACCTACGAGCAGTACTTC; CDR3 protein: CASSRNLGQGNTYEQYF
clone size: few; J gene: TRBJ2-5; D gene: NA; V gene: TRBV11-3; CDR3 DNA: TGTGCCAGCAGTCCTGGACAGTTCTCACAAGAGACCCAGTACTTC; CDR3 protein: CASSPGQFSQETQYF
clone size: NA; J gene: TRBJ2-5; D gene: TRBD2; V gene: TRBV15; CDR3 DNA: TGTGCCACCAGCAGGCCCACTAGCGGGGAGGTCGGGGAGACCCAGTACTTC; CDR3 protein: CATSRPTSGEVGETQYF